This TCR beta chain was captured in a study of OX40 agonist ivuxolimab in advanced cancers. The trim removed 4 bases at V and 2 bases at J, leaving 7 bases unmatched. Germline values: CDR1 SGHVS, CDR2 FNYEAQ. The CDR3 spans 15 residues. TCRdb keeps only in-frame clones here, not all; method: immunoSEQ multiplex PCR. The sample shows some 60,000 clones, 75% to 95% of them seen only once. This chain uses TRBV7-6 with TRBJ2-5, with 7 bases that match TRBD1. The sequences come from CD4+ or CD8+ T cells sorted from blood, collected in a trial of the OX40 agonist ivuxolimab. The receptor comes from an adult with an advanced solid tumor such as melanoma, head and neck, liver or kidney cancer. Here the CDR3 reads CASSYNRGWQETQYF. The CDR3 DNA reads TGTGCCAGCAGCTACAACAGGGGTTGGCAAGAGACCCAGTACTTC.